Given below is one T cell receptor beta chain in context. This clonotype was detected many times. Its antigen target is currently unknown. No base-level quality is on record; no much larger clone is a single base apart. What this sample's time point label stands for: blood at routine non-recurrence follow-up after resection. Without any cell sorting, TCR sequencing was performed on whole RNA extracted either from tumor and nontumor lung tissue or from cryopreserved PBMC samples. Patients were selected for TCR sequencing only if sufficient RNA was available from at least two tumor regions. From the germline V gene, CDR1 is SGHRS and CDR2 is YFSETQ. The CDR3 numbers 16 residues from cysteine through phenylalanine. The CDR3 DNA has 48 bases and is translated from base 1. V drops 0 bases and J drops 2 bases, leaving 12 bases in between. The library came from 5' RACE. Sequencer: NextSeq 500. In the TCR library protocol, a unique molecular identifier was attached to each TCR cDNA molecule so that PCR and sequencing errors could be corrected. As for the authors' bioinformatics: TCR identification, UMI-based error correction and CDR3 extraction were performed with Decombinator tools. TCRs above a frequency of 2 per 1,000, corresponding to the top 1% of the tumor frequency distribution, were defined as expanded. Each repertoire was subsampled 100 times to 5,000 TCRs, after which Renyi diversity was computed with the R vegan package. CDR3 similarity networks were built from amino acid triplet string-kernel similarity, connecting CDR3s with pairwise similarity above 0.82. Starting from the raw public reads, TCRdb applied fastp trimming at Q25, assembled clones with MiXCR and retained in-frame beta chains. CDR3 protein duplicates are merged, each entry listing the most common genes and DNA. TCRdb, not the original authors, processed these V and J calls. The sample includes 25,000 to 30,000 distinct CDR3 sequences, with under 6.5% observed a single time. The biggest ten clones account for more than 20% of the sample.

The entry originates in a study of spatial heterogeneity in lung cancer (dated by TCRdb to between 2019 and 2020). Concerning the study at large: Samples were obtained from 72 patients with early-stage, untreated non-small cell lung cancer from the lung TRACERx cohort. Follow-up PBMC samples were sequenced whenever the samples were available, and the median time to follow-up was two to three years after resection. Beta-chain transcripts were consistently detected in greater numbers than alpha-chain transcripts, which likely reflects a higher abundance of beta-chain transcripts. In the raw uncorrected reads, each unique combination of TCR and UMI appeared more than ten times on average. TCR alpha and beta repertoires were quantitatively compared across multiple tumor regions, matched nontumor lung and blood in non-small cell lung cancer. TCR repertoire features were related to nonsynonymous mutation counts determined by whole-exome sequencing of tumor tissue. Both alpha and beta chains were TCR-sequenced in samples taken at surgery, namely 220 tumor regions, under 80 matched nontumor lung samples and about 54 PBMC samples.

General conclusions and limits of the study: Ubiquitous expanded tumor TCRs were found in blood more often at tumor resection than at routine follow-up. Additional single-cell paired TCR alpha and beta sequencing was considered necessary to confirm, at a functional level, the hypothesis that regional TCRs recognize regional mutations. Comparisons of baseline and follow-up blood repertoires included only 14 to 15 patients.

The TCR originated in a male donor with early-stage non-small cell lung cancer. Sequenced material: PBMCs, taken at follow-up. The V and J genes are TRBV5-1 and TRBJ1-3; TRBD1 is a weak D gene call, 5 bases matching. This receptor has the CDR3 CASSLDGFRAGNTIYF. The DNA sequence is TGCGCCAGCAGCTTGGATGGGTTCAGGGCTGGAAACACCATATATTTT.